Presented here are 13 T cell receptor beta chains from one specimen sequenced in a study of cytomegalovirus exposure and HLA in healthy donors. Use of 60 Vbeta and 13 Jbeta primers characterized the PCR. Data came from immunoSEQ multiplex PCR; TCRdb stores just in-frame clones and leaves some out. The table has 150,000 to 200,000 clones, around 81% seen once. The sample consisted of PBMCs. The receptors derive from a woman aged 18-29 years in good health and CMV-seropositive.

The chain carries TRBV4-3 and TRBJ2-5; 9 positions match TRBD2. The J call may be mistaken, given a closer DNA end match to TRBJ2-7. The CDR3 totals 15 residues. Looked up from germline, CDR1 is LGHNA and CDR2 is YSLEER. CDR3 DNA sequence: TGCGCCAGCAGCCAAGATTTAAGCGGGGGGTACGAGCAGTACTTC. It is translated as CASSQDLSGGYEQYF.

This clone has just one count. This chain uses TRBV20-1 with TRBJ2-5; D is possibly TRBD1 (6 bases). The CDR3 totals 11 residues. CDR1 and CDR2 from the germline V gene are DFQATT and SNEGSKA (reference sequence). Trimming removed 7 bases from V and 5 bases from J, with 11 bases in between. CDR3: CSGGRRETQYF. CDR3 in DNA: TGCAGTGGGGGGCGCCGGGAGACCCAGTACTTC.

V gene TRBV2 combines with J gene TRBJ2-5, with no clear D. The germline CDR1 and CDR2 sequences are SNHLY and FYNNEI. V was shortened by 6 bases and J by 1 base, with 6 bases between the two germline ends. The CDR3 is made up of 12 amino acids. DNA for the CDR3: TGTGCCAGCAGCTATTCCCAAGAGACCCAGTACTTC. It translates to CASSYSQETQYF.

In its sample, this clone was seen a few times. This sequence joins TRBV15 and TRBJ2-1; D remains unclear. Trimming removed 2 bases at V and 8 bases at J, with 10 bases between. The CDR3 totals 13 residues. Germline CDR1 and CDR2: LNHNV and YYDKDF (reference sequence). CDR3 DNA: TGTGCCACCAGCAGATACCTCACAGATGAGCAGTTCTTC. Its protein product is CATSRYLTDEQFF.

The CDR3: CASSQDWTGDTFILTNYGYTF. CDR3 nucleotide sequence: TGCGCCAGCAGCCAAGATTGGACAGGGGACACCTTCATACTAACTAACTATGGCTACACCTTC. This rearrangement joins TRBV4-3 to TRBJ1-2; 9 bases are a match to TRBD1. In germline, CDR1 is LGHNA, CDR2 YSLEER. The CDR3 extends over 21 amino acids. The J segment lost 0 bases and the V segment lost 0 bases, leaving 17 bases of the junction unmatched.

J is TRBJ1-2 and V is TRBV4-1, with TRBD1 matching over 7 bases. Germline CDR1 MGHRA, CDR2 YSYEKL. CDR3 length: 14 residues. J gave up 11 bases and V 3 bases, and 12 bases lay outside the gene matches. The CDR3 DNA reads TGCGCCAGCAGCCAGACAGGGCTCAACGCGGGATACACCTTC. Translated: CASSQTGLNAGYTF.

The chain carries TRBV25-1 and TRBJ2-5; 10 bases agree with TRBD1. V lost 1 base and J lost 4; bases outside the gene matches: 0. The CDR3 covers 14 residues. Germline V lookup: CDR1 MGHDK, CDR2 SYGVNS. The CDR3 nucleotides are TGTGCCAGCAGTGAATGGACAGGGGGAGAGACCCAGTACTTC. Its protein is CASSEWTGGETQYF.

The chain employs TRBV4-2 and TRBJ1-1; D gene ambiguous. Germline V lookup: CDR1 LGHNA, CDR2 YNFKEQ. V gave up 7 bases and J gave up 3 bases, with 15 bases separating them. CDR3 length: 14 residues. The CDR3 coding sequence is TGTGCCAGCAACTCATACCAAACCCACACTGAAGCTTTCTTT. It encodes CASNSYQTHTEAFF.

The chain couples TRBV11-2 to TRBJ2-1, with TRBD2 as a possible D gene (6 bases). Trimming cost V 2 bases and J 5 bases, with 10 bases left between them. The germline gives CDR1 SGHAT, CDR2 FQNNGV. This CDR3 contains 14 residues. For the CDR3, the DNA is TGTGCCAGCAGCTTAAGGAGGGGACACAATGAGCAGTTCTTC. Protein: CASSLRRGHNEQFF.

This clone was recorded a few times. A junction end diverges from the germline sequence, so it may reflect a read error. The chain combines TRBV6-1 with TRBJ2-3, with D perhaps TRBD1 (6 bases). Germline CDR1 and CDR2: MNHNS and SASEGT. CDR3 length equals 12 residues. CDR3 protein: CASSPRTETQYF. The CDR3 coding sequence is TGTGCCAGCAGTCCCCGGACAGAGACGCAGTATTTT.

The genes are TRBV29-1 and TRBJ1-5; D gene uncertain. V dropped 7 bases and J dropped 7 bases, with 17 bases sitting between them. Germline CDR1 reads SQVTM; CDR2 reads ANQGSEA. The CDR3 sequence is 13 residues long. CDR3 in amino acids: CSAADRGRQPQHF. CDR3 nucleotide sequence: TGCAGCGCCGCTGACCGGGGTAGGCAGCCCCAGCATTTT.

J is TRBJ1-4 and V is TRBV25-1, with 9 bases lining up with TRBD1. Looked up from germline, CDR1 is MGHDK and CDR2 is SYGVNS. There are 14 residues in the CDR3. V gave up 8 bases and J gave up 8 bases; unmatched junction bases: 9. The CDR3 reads CASLPRTGVEKLFF. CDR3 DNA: TGTGCCAGCCTACCAAGGACAGGGGTAGAAAAACTGTTTTTT.

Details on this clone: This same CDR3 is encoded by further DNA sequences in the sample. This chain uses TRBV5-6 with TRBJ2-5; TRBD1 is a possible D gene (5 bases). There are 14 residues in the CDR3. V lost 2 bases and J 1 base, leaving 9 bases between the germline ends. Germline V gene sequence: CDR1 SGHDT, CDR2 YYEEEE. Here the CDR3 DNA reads TGTGCCAGCAGCTTTGGGCAGGGCCAAGAGACCCAGTACTTC. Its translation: CASSFGQGQETQYF. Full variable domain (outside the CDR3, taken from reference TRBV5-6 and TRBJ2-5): DAGVTQSPTHLIKTRGQQVTLRCSPKSGHDTVSWYQQALGQGPQFIFQYYEEEERQRGNFPDRFSGHQFPNYSSELNVNALLLGDSALYLCASSFGQGQETQYFGPGTRLLVL.